This T cell receptor (beta chain) was retrieved from a study of control samples from healthy donors and cancer patients. Here immunoSEQ multiplex PCR was the method, and the copy in TCRdb shows in-frame clones only, minus some. The data hold about 150,000 clones, with about 93% observed a single time. V lost 1 base and J 5 bases, leaving 8 bases between the germline ends. This CDR3 is 13 amino acids long. Germline CDR1 SEHNR, CDR2 FQNEAQ (reference sequence). The TCR comes from a man aged 50 to 59 in good health. This chain connects TRBV7-9 to TRBJ1-2; no definite D call. The sequenced sample consisted of blood. CDR3 sequence (DNA): TGTGCCAGCAGCTTAGGCAGGACTTATGGCTACACCTTC. As protein: CASSLGRTYGYTF.